Following are 15 T cell receptor beta chains from one sample sequenced in a study of T cell changes during pregnancy in multiple sclerosis. TCRdb keeps only in-frame clones here, not all; method: immunoSEQ multiplex PCR. The sample shows about 92,000 clones, 92% of them seen only once. The sequenced sample was peripheral blood, obtained in the first trimester of pregnancy. The source of these receptors is a female donor with multiple sclerosis, enrolled in a pregnancy study.

The genes are TRBV18 and TRBJ1-2; D not resolved. Between the trimmed V and J ends, which lost 3 bases and 6 bases, there was a span of 11 bases. The CDR3 runs to 13 residues. Germline V CDR1 and CDR2: KGHSH, LQKENI. The CDR3 loop is CASSPVTGDGYTF. The CDR3 nucleotides read TGTGCCAGCTCACCGGTGACGGGAGATGGCTACACCTTC.

This clone was observed a single time. The chain combines TRBV11-2 with TRBJ1-1, with TRBD1 identical over 8 bases. The CDR3 is 14 amino acids. The V gene end was trimmed by 1 base and the J gene end by 11 bases; junction bases not matched to a gene: 9. Germline-derived CDR1 and CDR2 are SGHAT and FQNNGV. This CDR3 is CASSLGPGQVVAFF. CDR3 DNA sequence: TGTGCCAGCAGCTTAGGCCCGGGACAGGTTGTGGCTTTCTTT.

The CDR3 loop reads CASSPSTGGGTEAFF. For the CDR3, the DNA is TGTGCCAGCTCACCGAGCACAGGGGGGGGCACTGAAGCTTTCTTT. The genes are TRBV18 and TRBJ1-1, with 8 bases that match TRBD1. V lost 3 bases and J lost 4; bases outside the gene matches: 7. This CDR3 contains 15 residues. Germline CDR1 KGHSH, CDR2 LQKENI. The full variable domain, completed using reference TRBV18 and TRBJ1-1, is NAGVMQNPRHLVRRRGQEARLRCSPMKGHSHVYWYRQLPEEGLKFMVYLQKENIIDESGMPKERFSAEFPKEGPSILRIQQVVRGDSAAYFCASSPSTGGGTEAFFGQGTRLTVV.

The V gene is TRBV11-3, the J gene TRBJ2-2, with D possibly being TRBD2 (6 bases). Germline V gene data show CDR1 as SGHNT and CDR2 as YENEEA. The CDR3 has 14 amino acids. V lost 6 bases and J 2 bases, leaving 10 bases between the germline ends. CDR3 DNA sequence: TGTGCCAGCAGGTCCGGGACTAACACCGGGGAGCTGTTTTTT. It translates to CASRSGTNTGELFF.

Concerning this clone: Other DNA sequences from this sample encode an identical CDR3 as well. The chain carries TRBV9 and TRBJ2-5; TRBD1 matches 8 bases. The germline gives CDR1 SGDLS, CDR2 YYNGEE. The CDR3 has 15 residues. With 1 base clipped from V and 2 bases from J, the junction kept 4 bases outside the gene matches. CDR3 in amino acids: CASSVRTGTQETQYF. For the CDR3, the DNA is TGTGCCAGCAGCGTACGGACAGGGACACAAGAGACCCAGTACTTC.

The chain carries TRBV9 and TRBJ1-2, with D possibly TRBD1 on 5 matching bases. The V end was cut by 3 bases, the J end by 5 bases, with 14 bases between. From germline, CDR1 is SGDLS and CDR2 YYNGEE. CDR3 length equals 14 residues. CDR3: CASSDGGARYGYTF. The DNA of the CDR3 is TGTGCCAGCAGCGATGGCGGGGCTAGGTATGGCTACACCTTC.

The V and J genes are TRBV4-1 and TRBJ2-1; D unresolved. The V gene lost 1 base and the J gene lost 3 bases, with 16 bases spanning the gap. Germline lookup yields CDR1 MGHRA and CDR2 YSYEKL. The CDR3 is made up of 17 amino acids. CDR3 DNA: TGCGCCAGCAGCCAAGCGAGTAATGGAGACGGCTACAATGAGCAGTTCTTC. Its protein product is CASSQASNGDGYNEQFF.

The chain joins TRBV19 to TRBJ1-2; D perhaps matches TRBD1 (5 bases). The germline CDR1 and CDR2 sequences are LNHDA and SQIVND (reference sequence). The CDR3 totals 14 residues. V was cut by 2 bases and J by 7 bases, with 14 bases left in between. The CDR3 loop reads CASSILEGGTGYTF. In DNA form, the CDR3 reads TGTGCCAGTAGTATACTCGAGGGAGGGACTGGCTACACCTTC.

The rearrangement joins TRBV5-1 to TRBJ1-2, with 7 bases identical to TRBD1. Looked up from germline, CDR1 is SGHRS and CDR2 is YFSETQ. V was pared by 3 bases and J by 4 bases, with 3 bases of the junction left unmatched. The CDR3 consists of 13 residues. DNA of the CDR3: TGCGCCAGCAGCTCGGGACAGCTCTATGGCTACACCTTC. Translation: CASSSGQLYGYTF.

This chain connects TRBV27 to TRBJ2-1; 15 bases line up with TRBD2. Trimming removed 6 bases from V and 5 bases from J; junction bases left unmatched: 11. CDR1 is MNHEY, CDR2 SMNVEV, per germline (reference sequence). The CDR3 sequence is 18 residues long. CDR3 residues: CASSPRTSGRVPHNEQFF. The CDR3 DNA follows: TGTGCCAGCAGCCCCCGGACTAGCGGGAGGGTTCCCCACAATGAGCAGTTCTTC.

The chain links TRBV28 to TRBJ1-1; TRBD1 might be the D (5 bases). This CDR3 is built from 13 residues. Trimming cost V 6 bases and J 1 base, with 9 bases left between them. Germline loops: CDR1 MDHEN, CDR2 SYDVKM. This CDR3 is CASSPTGNTEAFF. In DNA, the CDR3 is TGTGCCAGCAGCCCTACAGGGAACACTGAAGCTTTCTTT.

This clone is a singleton in its sample. CDR3 in amino acids: CASRGGRVYNEQFF. For the CDR3, the DNA is TGTGCCAGCAGGGGCGGGAGGGTGTACAATGAGCAGTTCTTC. This rearrangement joins TRBV25-1 to TRBJ2-1, with 9 bases matching TRBD2. The germline CDR1 and CDR2 sequences are MGHDK and SYGVNS. J lost 4 bases, V lost 6 bases, and 4 bases had no gene match. The CDR3 contains 14 residues.

This chain uses TRBV18 with TRBJ1-5, with unresolved D. The CDR3 contains 19 residues. The germline V gene has CDR1 KGHSH and CDR2 LQKENI. The V end was cut by 2 bases, the J end by 0 bases, with 20 bases between. The CDR3 region is CASSPSSSDGGNSNQPQHF. The CDR3 DNA follows: TGTGCCAGCTCACCATCTTCTTCGGACGGAGGAAATAGCAATCAGCCCCAGCATTTT.

The CDR3 loop reads CASSPGQGGDYEQYF. CDR3 coding DNA: TGTGCCAGCAGCCCCGGACAGGGAGGGGACTACGAGCAGTACTTC. This chain connects TRBV7-6 to TRBJ2-7, with D possibly TRBD1 on 8 matching bases. The CDR3 runs 15 residues. Trimming pared 5 bases from V and 3 bases from J, leaving 17 bases between. Germline CDR1 SGHVS, CDR2 FNYEAQ.

The chain is built from TRBV12-5 and TRBJ2-1; the match to TRBD2 covers 7 bases. The germline CDR1 and CDR2 sequences are LGHNT and FRNRAP. The CDR3 runs 16 residues. V shed 0 bases and J 2 bases; nucleotides not matched to a gene: 4. This CDR3 reads CASGLVTGGAYNEQFF. The DNA of the CDR3 is TGTGCTAGTGGTTTGGTAACGGGAGGAGCCTACAATGAGCAGTTCTTC.